This T cell receptor beta chain is drawn from a study of T cells in Graves' hyperthyroidism and ophthalmopathy. Overall study results and limits: Among clonotypes expanded in thyroid above 0.001, most were also found in blood. In the analysis, a 13 V-J model separated ophthalmopathy from stable hyperthyroidism.

For this clonotype: Its antigen is currently unknown.

The CDR3 loop spans 15 amino acids. Germline V gene lookup returns CDR1 SNHLY and CDR2 FYNNEI. V lost 6 bases, J lost 0 bases, and 12 bases lay in between. Template material for amplifying TCR beta CDR3 regions consisted of RNA transcripts. The HTBI primer set was used in a first-round RT-PCR of the TCR CDR3. MiXCR, applied by TCRdb to the multiplex PCR reads, yields one record per CDR3 protein. The table has under 400,000 distinct CDR3 sequences, approximately 22% seen once. The TCR sequence derives from a woman in her forties or fifties with Graves' hyperthyroidism. The sequenced sample consisted of blood. V and J are TRBV2 and TRBJ1-5; the D gene is possibly TRBD1 (5 bases). The CDR3 DNA reads as TGTGCCAGCAGCCAAGGGGCAGATAGCAATCAGCCCCAGCATTTT. This sequence encodes CASSQGADSNQPQHF.